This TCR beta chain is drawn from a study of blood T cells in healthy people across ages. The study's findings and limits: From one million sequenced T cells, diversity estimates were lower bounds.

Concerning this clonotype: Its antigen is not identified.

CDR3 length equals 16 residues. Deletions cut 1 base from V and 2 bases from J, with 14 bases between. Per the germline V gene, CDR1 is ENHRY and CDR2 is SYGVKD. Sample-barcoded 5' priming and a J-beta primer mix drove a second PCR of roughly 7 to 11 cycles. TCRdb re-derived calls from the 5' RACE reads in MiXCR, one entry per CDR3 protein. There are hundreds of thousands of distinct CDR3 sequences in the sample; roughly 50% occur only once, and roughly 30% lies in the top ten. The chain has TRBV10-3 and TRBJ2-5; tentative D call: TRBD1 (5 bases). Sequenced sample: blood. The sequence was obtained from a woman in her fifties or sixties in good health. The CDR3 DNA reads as TGTGCCATCAGTGAGTTGTCAGGGTGGAATCAAGAGACCCAGTACTTC. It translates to CAISELSGWNQETQYF.